This is a list of T cell receptor beta chains from one sample in a study of blood T cell repertoires in COVID-19. Generated by immunoSEQ multiplex PCR, the TCRdb table keeps only in-frame clones and is missing some. This sample yields 130,000 to 150,000 clones, of which 84% are seen a single time; roughly 5.5% belongs to the top ten. What was sequenced was PBMCs or T cells enriched from blood (not recorded which). The receptor source for this set is a woman aged 50 to 60 who had been exposed to COVID-19. Both conserved end residues are part of each CDR3. The D gene is left open where the match is weak. Part of the rows lack a size; the others show once, few, many or a class for expanded clones.

V gene: TRBV5-1; J gene: TRBJ1-2; D gene: -; clone size: -; CDR3 DNA: TGCGCCAGCAGCTTGTCCCGGAACTATGGCTACACCTTC; CDR3 protein: CASSLSRNYGYTF
V gene: TRBV7-9; J gene: TRBJ2-7; D gene: TRBD2; clone size: -; CDR3 DNA: TGTGCCAGCAGCCTCGGGGCTAGCGGCTACGAGCAGTACTTC; CDR3 protein: CASSLGASGYEQYF
V gene: TRBV25-1; J gene: TRBJ1-2; D gene: TRBD1; clone size: -; CDR3 DNA: TGTGCCAGCAGTGCCCGGACAGGAGGGTATGGCTACACCTTC; CDR3 protein: CASSARTGGYGYTF
V gene: TRBV27; J gene: TRBJ1-2; D gene: TRBD1; clone size: -; CDR3 DNA: TGTGCCAGCAGTGGGACAGGCCTTGGGACCACGTATGGCTACACCTTC; CDR3 protein: CASSGTGLGTTYGYTF
V gene: TRBV7-9; J gene: TRBJ2-1; D gene: TRBD1; clone size: -; CDR3 DNA: TGTGCCAGCAGCCTTTGGGGTGACAGGGGAAGCTCCTACAATGAGCAGTTCTTC; CDR3 protein: CASSLWGDRGSSYNEQFF
V gene: TRBV3-1/TRBV3-2; J gene: TRBJ1-2; D gene: TRBD1; clone size: -; CDR3 DNA: TGTGCCAGCAGCCCACGTGGACAGGCGAGCTATGGCTACACCTTC; CDR3 protein: CASSPRGQASYGYTF
V gene: TRBV9; J gene: TRBJ2-7; D gene: TRBD2; clone size: -; CDR3 DNA: TGTGCCAGCAGCGTAGACCCGGGAGGGTCGGAATACGAGCAGTACTTC; CDR3 protein: CASSVDPGGSEYEQYF
V gene: TRBV15; J gene: TRBJ2-7; D gene: -; clone size: few; CDR3 DNA: TGTGCCACCAGCAGGGGCGAGGGGGTTACCCACGAGCAGTACTTC; CDR3 protein: CATSRGEGVTHEQYF
V gene: TRBV19; J gene: TRBJ2-1; D gene: TRBD2; clone size: -; CDR3 DNA: TGTGCCAGTAGGTTAAGGACTAGCGCGGCATCTGAGCAGTTCTTC; CDR3 protein: CASRLRTSAASEQFF
V gene: TRBV2; J gene: TRBJ2-7; D gene: TRBD1; clone size: few; CDR3 DNA: TGTGCCAGCTTGTCTCCCTTCGGGACAGGGACCTACGAGCAGTACTTC; CDR3 protein: CASLSPFGTGTYEQYF
V gene: TRBV5-1; J gene: TRBJ2-1; D gene: TRBD2; clone size: once; CDR3 DNA: TGCGCCAGCAGCCCGGGGACTAGCGGAATCTCCTACAATGAGCAGTTCTTC; CDR3 protein: CASSPGTSGISYNEQFF
V gene: TRBV7-2; J gene: TRBJ1-1; D gene: -; clone size: few; CDR3 DNA: TGTGCCAGCAGCTTAGAGAACAGGGTAGGAGCTTTCTTT; CDR3 protein: CASSLENRVGAFF
V gene: TRBV5-1; J gene: TRBJ1-4; D gene: -; clone size: -; CDR3 DNA: TGCGCCAGCAGCCCAAATATAGCAACTAATGAAAAACTGTTTTTT; CDR3 protein: CASSPNIATNEKLFF
V gene: TRBV9; J gene: TRBJ1-6; D gene: TRBD1; clone size: -; CDR3 DNA: TGTGCCAGCAGCTTGCGGACAGGGGGCGCCTCCTATAATTCACCCCTCCACTTT; CDR3 protein: CASSLRTGGASYNSPLHF
V gene: TRBV27; J gene: TRBJ2-3; D gene: -; clone size: -; CDR3 DNA: TGTGCCAGCAGTTTACTAGGGGCAAGTGCAGATACGCAGTATTTT; CDR3 protein: CASSLLGASADTQYF
V gene: TRBV9; J gene: TRBJ1-6; D gene: TRBD1; clone size: -; CDR3 DNA: TGTGCCAGCAGCTCCGGGACAGTAAATTCACCCCTCCACTTT; CDR3 protein: CASSSGTVNSPLHF
V gene: TRBV28; J gene: TRBJ2-5; D gene: -; clone size: -; CDR3 DNA: TGTGCCAGCAGTCCGGTGGCGGCGGCGCGGGAGACCCAGTACTTC; CDR3 protein: CASSPVAAARETQYF
V gene: TRBV19; J gene: TRBJ1-3; D gene: TRBD1; clone size: -; CDR3 DNA: TGTGCCTCGGGACAGGGAAACACCATATATTTT; CDR3 protein: CASGQGNTIYF
V gene: TRBV3-1/TRBV3-2; J gene: TRBJ2-7; D gene: -; clone size: -; CDR3 DNA: TGTGCCTCTTGGACAGTCACCTACGAGCAGTACTTC; CDR3 protein: CASWTVTYEQYF
V gene: TRBV7-2; J gene: TRBJ1-2; D gene: -; clone size: -; CDR3 DNA: TGTGCCAGCAGCTTTCTAGACGGAGATGATGGCTACACCTTC; CDR3 protein: CASSFLDGDDGYTF
V gene: TRBV5-1; J gene: TRBJ2-5; D gene: -; clone size: -; CDR3 DNA: TGCGCCAGCAGCTTGGGTCTAGCACAAGAGACCCAGTACTTC; CDR3 protein: CASSLGLAQETQYF
V gene: TRBV12-5; J gene: TRBJ2-2; D gene: -; clone size: -; CDR3 DNA: TGTGCTAGTGGTTTGGTAGGACTGACAGGATACACCGGGGAGCTGTTTTTT; CDR3 protein: CASGLVGLTGYTGELFF
V gene: TRBV5-1; J gene: TRBJ2-1; D gene: TRBD2; clone size: once; CDR3 DNA: TGCGCCAGCAGCTTGGCCGGGACTAGCGGGAGTAATGCTGAGCAGTTCTTC; CDR3 protein: CASSLAGTSGSNAEQFF
V gene: TRBV5-4; J gene: TRBJ1-4; D gene: TRBD1; clone size: -; CDR3 DNA: TGTGCCAGCAGCTCAGGCGGGACAGGCCTAAATGAAAAACTGTTTTTT; CDR3 protein: CASSSGGTGLNEKLFF
V gene: TRBV5-8; J gene: TRBJ1-1; D gene: -; clone size: -; CDR3 DNA: TGTGCCAGCTCCCTGGGCAGGCTGAACACTGAAGCTTTCTTT; CDR3 protein: CASSLGRLNTEAFF
V gene: TRBV25-1; J gene: TRBJ1-1; D gene: TRBD1; clone size: -; CDR3 DNA: TGTGCCAGCAGCCACAGGCCGGGACAGGGGGCCACTGAAGCTTTCTTT; CDR3 protein: CASSHRPGQGATEAFF
V gene: TRBV4-2; J gene: TRBJ1-5; D gene: TRBD1; clone size: -; CDR3 DNA: TGTGCCAGCAGCGAAACGGTTGCAGGGGGGACGATCAGGAAGGGTCAGCCCCAGCATTTT; CDR3 protein: CASSETVAGGTIRKGQPQHF
V gene: TRBV6-5; J gene: TRBJ2-7; D gene: TRBD2; clone size: -; CDR3 DNA: TGTGCCAGCAATTTAGCGGGAGGGTACGAGCAGTACTTC; CDR3 protein: CASNLAGGYEQYF
V gene: TRBV24-1; J gene: TRBJ1-5; D gene: TRBD1; clone size: -; CDR3 DNA: TGTGCCACCAGTGACCGTACAGGGGTTCAGCCCCAGCATTTT; CDR3 protein: CATSDRTGVQPQHF
V gene: TRBV2; J gene: TRBJ2-7; D gene: TRBD2; clone size: -; CDR3 DNA: TGTGCCAGCAGTCGACTCTTTAGCGGGAGAGGTGGGTACGAGCAGTACTTC; CDR3 protein: CASSRLFSGRGGYEQYF
V gene: TRBV3-1/TRBV3-2; J gene: TRBJ1-1; D gene: -; clone size: -; CDR3 DNA: TGTGCCAGCAGCCCAACGACAGAGATCAACACTGAAGCTTTCTTT; CDR3 protein: CASSPTTEINTEAFF
V gene: TRBV7-2; J gene: TRBJ2-1; D gene: -; clone size: -; CDR3 DNA: TGTGCCAGCAGCCCCTTGGGACTTCCTAACTCCTACAATGAGCAGTTCTTC; CDR3 protein: CASSPLGLPNSYNEQFF
V gene: TRBV7-6; J gene: TRBJ1-1; D gene: TRBD1; clone size: many; CDR3 DNA: TGTGCCAGCAGCTTAGACAGGGGGACTGAAGCTTTCTTT; CDR3 protein: CASSLDRGTEAFF
V gene: TRBV4-3; J gene: TRBJ1-1; D gene: -; clone size: -; CDR3 DNA: TGCGCCAGCAGCCAGGGGCCCCGGACGGCCGCCCCTGAAGCTTTCTTT; CDR3 protein: CASSQGPRTAAPEAFF
V gene: TRBV2; J gene: TRBJ2-7; D gene: -; clone size: -; CDR3 DNA: TGTGCCAGCAGTGAGTCGGGGCAGGGGTTTAGGAGCGAGCAGTACTTC; CDR3 protein: CASSESGQGFRSEQYF
V gene: TRBV9; J gene: TRBJ1-6; D gene: TRBD1; clone size: -; CDR3 DNA: TGTGCCAGCAGCGCCCAGGGGGGATATAATTCACCCCTCCACTTT; CDR3 protein: CASSAQGGYNSPLHF
V gene: TRBV19; J gene: TRBJ1-1; D gene: TRBD1; clone size: -; CDR3 DNA: TGTGCCAGTAGTGCCCACAGGGGGCTGGATGCTTTCTTT; CDR3 protein: CASSAHRGLDAFF
V gene: TRBV19; J gene: TRBJ1-1; D gene: -; clone size: once; CDR3 DNA: TGTGCCAGTAGTATGAACAGTGGCACTGAAGCTTTCTTT; CDR3 protein: CASSMNSGTEAFF
V gene: TRBV5-1; J gene: TRBJ2-1; D gene: TRBD2; clone size: -; CDR3 DNA: TGCGCCAGCAGCTTGGCCGGGACTAGCGGGGTCTCCTACAATGAGCAGTTCTTC; CDR3 protein: CASSLAGTSGVSYNEQFF
V gene: TRBV2; J gene: TRBJ2-3; D gene: -; clone size: -; CDR3 DNA: TGTGCCAGCAGTGTTACTCCCACGGATACGCAGTATTTT; CDR3 protein: CASSVTPTDTQYF
V gene: TRBV5-4; J gene: TRBJ1-1; D gene: -; clone size: -; CDR3 DNA: TGTGCCAGCAGCGACCCGACAGGCATCGGTGAAGCTTTCTTT; CDR3 protein: CASSDPTGIGEAFF
V gene: TRBV9; J gene: TRBJ2-7; D gene: -; clone size: -; CDR3 DNA: TGTGCCAGCAGCGTAGATAACAGGGCAGGGGTTGGCGAGCAGTACTTC; CDR3 protein: CASSVDNRAGVGEQYF
V gene: TRBV23-1; J gene: TRBJ1-4; D gene: -; clone size: -; CDR3 DNA: TGCGCCAGCAGGACCACCAAAACAGGCTCAACTAATGAAAAACTGTTTTTT; CDR3 protein: CASRTTKTGSTNEKLFF
V gene: TRBV7-6; J gene: TRBJ2-3; D gene: TRBD2; clone size: -; CDR3 DNA: TGTGCCAGCAGCTTGGCTAGCGGTACGCAGTATTTT; CDR3 protein: CASSLASGTQYF
V gene: TRBV10-3; J gene: TRBJ2-2; D gene: -; clone size: once; CDR3 DNA: TGTGCCATCAGTGGCAGGGGCGACACCGGGGAGCTGTTTTTT; CDR3 protein: CAISGRGDTGELFF
V gene: TRBV4-3; J gene: TRBJ2-1; D gene: -; clone size: -; CDR3 DNA: TGCGCCAGCAGCCAAGATGGGGCCATCACCGGGTACAATGAGCAGTTCTTC; CDR3 protein: CASSQDGAITGYNEQFF